This T cell receptor (beta chain) was documented in a study of CD8+ T cells in alopecia areata. At the level of the study: Treated individuals took tofacitinib by mouth, 5 to 10 mg twice daily.

Study findings and constraints: Tissue-resident alphabeta T cells belonging to normal skin likewise get sequenced within scalp specimens.

Notes on this clone: Antigen: not known.

Once RNA had been extracted, it was reverse transcribed into cDNA to act as the sequencing template. Sequenced by immunoSEQ multiplex PCR; TCRdb stores in-frame clones only, minus some. The table has fewer than 200,000 clones, about 67% seen once. Isolation of CD4+ and CD8+ T cells from PBMCs was achieved by sorting. The germline V gene encodes CDR1 SNHLY and CDR2 FYNNEI. The CDR3 is made up of 12 amino acids. Between the trimmed V and J ends, which lost 7 bases and 3 bases, there was a span of 9 bases. This chain joins TRBV2 and TRBJ1-2; no firm D call. The sequencing here drew on CD8+ T cells sorted from blood, taken at week 0. The receptor comes from a human donor with alopecia areata. DNA for the CDR3: TGTGCCAGCAAACCGAACTACTATGGCTACACCTTC. Its translation: CASKPNYYGYTF.